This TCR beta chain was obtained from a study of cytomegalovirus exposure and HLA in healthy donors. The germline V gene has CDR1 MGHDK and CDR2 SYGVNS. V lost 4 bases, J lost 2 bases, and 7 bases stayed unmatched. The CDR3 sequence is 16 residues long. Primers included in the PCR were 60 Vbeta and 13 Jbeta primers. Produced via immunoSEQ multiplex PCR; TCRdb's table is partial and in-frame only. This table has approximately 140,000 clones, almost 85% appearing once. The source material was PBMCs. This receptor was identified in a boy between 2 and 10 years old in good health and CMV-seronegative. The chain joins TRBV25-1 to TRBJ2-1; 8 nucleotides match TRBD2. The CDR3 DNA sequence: TGTGCCAGCAGTGGGAACGGGGGGGCAACCTACAATGAGCAGTTCTTC. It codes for CASSGNGGATYNEQFF.